This TCR beta chain comes out of a study of T cells in Graves' hyperthyroidism and ophthalmopathy. The study's findings and limits: Most thyroid clonotypes with frequency above 0.001 were detected in blood. Prediction of ophthalmopathy progression came a median around 6.1 months pre-onset. Classification by a 13 V-J model distinguished ophthalmopathy from stable hyperthyroidism.

The source of the PBMCs was 8.5 to 10 ml of fresh peripheral blood. This clonotype was detected many times. The antigen is not known. From RNA transcripts, TCR beta CDR3 regions were amplified. Using the HTBI primer set, a first-round RT-PCR was run on the TCR CDR3. TCRdb called the multiplex PCR reads again in MiXCR, with one record for every CDR3 protein. The table shows 330,000 or so distinct CDR3 sequences, with 15% to 20% occurring only once. Sequencing input: blood. This TCR derives from a woman in her thirties or forties with Graves' ophthalmopathy.

CDR3 residues: CASSAATGDTEAFF. The DNA for the CDR3 is TGCGCCAGCAGCGCGGCAACAGGGGATACTGAAGCTTTCTTT. The chain recombines TRBV5-1 with TRBJ1-1; 7 nucleotides match TRBD1. V trimming: 4 bases; J trimming: 5 bases; junction bases outside the gene matches: 8. The CDR3 loop spans 14 amino acids. CDR1 and CDR2 (germline): SGHRS, YFSETQ. The variable domain in full, with the rest retrieved from reference TRBV5-1 and TRBJ1-1, is KAGVTQTPRYLIKTRGQQVTLSCSPISGHRSVSWYQQTPGQGLQFLFEYFSETQRNKGNFPGRFSGRQFSNSRSEMNVSTLELGDSALYLCASSAATGDTEAFFGQGTRLTVV.